This T cell receptor (beta chain) was sequenced for a study of blood T cell repertoires in COVID-19. Across the study: Whether acute or convalescent, the COVID-19 samples came from the United States, Italy and Spain. T cells, B-cell-depleted T cells, or PBMCs supplied cDNA or gDNA.

Methods used by the authors: Amplifying reference gene primers gave estimates of nucleated cell counts. TCRdb's copy holds only in-frame clones and misses some; the assay was immunoSEQ multiplex PCR. Clonal size and the V and J genes are those of that table, whereas D and trimming came from the DNA. The data show fewer than 150,000 clones, approximately 81% seen once. The length of the CDR3 is 16 residues. The germline V gene has CDR1 MNHNS and CDR2 SASEGT. Trimming pared 3 bases from V and 4 bases from J, leaving 19 bases between. The sequence was collected from a man aged 45-60 years with acute or convalescent COVID-19. The sample comprised peripheral blood. The V call is TRBV6-1, the J call TRBJ2-7; D gene ambiguous. The CDR3, as DNA: TGTGCCAGCAGTGAGGGCTACAGCAGCCTAAAATACGAGCAGTACTTC. The encoded protein is CASSEGYSSLKYEQYF.